Included here is one TCR beta chain sequence, with context. The protocol was immunoSEQ multiplex PCR, while the TCRdb copy is restricted to in-frame clones and leaves out a portion. The sample lists some 150,000 clones; 75% to 90% were seen once. This entry belongs to a study of cytomegalovirus exposure and HLA in healthy donors. Per the germline V gene, CDR1 is SGHDN and CDR2 is FVKESK. CDR3 length: 16 residues. Trimming at V came to 1 base and at J to 7 bases, leaving 11 bases not matched to a gene. Specimen: PBMCs. This TCR derives from a woman aged 25 to 39 in good health and CMV-seropositive. The chain carries TRBV14 and TRBJ2-7, with 9 nucleotides matching TRBD1. The CDR3 protein is CASSQVKGQGPEEQYF. For the CDR3, the DNA is TGTGCCAGCAGCCAAGTTAAAGGACAGGGGCCTGAAGAGCAGTACTTC.